A single T cell receptor beta chain is shown here with its context. Its antigen has not been determined. No much larger clonotype is one base removed from it; base qualities were not supplied. This sample is part of a study of T cells in Graves' hyperthyroidism and ophthalmopathy (dated by TCRdb to between 2018 and 2020). A note on the overall study: Peripheral blood was sampled at the time of initial diagnosis, prior to any treatment. According to the paper, TCR Vbeta CDR3 sequencing was carried out on over 130 peripheral blood samples, which came from 40 to 45 ophthalmopathy, around 74 hyperthyroidism and about 17 progressor patients. To identify TCR V-J signatures that set the groups apart, the researchers used a discovery cohort of about a hundred patients, made up of 40 to 45 with Graves' ophthalmopathy and about 55 with stable Graves' hyperthyroidism. The roughly 91 discovery patients were randomly divided into training and test sets at a 7:3 ratio. Prospective prediction of ophthalmopathy was tested in an independent validation cohort consisting of 18 hyperthyroidism patients and some 16 patients who later progressed to ophthalmopathy. Thyroid tissue and blood T-cell repertoires from six Graves' hyperthyroidism patients were also compared in the study. After sampling, hyperthyroidism patients received methimazole starting at 30 mg daily, and ophthalmopathy patients received high-dose intravenous methylprednisolone.

What the study reported, not specific to this receptor: Most expanded thyroid clonotypes (frequency above 0.001) were also detected in blood, suggesting blood repertoires may reflect thyroid immune responses. Ophthalmopathy was separated from stable hyperthyroidism by a 13 V-J signature model, with 87.88% sensitivity and roughly 81% specificity obtained in cross-validation and 80%/75% obtained in testing. Sample size was not statistically predetermined, and blinding of investigators to group allocation was not performed. In validation, the model predicted progression to ophthalmopathy a median of about 6 months before onset, with roughly 71% sensitivity and roughly 72% specificity.

The TCR beta CDR3 regions were amplified from RNA transcripts. A first-round RT-PCR of the TCR CDR3 used the HTBI primer set with the Qiagen OneStep RT-PCR kit. A second multiplex PCR round built the libraries, followed by size selection and purification. Libraries were sequenced paired-end with 100 bp reads on an Illumina HiSeq2000. Per the authors' processing: SOAPnuke was used to process the raw data, with reads discarded if the reads contained adapters or uncalled bases, had a mean Phred below 15, or lacked an exact constant-primer or identifier match. High-quality paired reads were merged using COPE v1.2.5, and each unique nucleotide sequence was defined as a clonotype. MiTCR v1.1 was used to align the clonotypes against IMGT TRBV, TRBD and TRBJ reference segments. Analysis was restricted to V-J combinations with a frequency above 0.0001, which covered roughly 99% of repertoires. The TCS score was defined as the ratio of F50 (clonal expansion) to E x V (chaos), calculated using BLOSUM62-based TCRdist between CDR3 peptides within each V-J. Welch's t-statistics and random forest reduced roughly 540 V-J features to roughly 13, which were used in a naive Bayes classifier (R e1071). The public reads were run again by TCRdb, first through fastp at Q25 and then through MiXCR, and only productive beta chains were kept. Every distinct CDR3 protein forms one entry, paired with its most common genes and DNA. In this record, the V and J calls reflect TCRdb's handling and not the investigators' own analysis. For this sample there are approximately 210,000 distinct CDR3 sequences; 15% to 20% appear just once. The top ten clones comprise approximately 46% of the sample.

Graves' hyperthyroidism was defined as stable when no progression to ophthalmopathy occurred over 18 months of follow-up. Hyperthyroidism patients were newly diagnosed, had a disease duration of under 2 months, and were aged 18 to 65 years. Exclusion was applied to patients with uncontrolled infections, other autoimmune diseases, pregnancy or lactation. Diagnoses were established on the basis of clinical symptoms, serum thyroxine and TRAb, thyroid ultrasound, and orbital computed tomography. PBMCs were separated from approximately 9.9 ml of fresh peripheral blood using Ficoll-Paque density gradient centrifugation. Total RNA was extracted using Trizol reagent, and RNA quality was assessed on an Agilent 2100 Bioanalyzer. The receptor was isolated from a middle-aged man with Graves' hyperthyroidism. The specimen sequenced was blood.

The DNA sequence follows: TGTGCCAGCAGCGGACCAAGCTCTGGGGCCAACGTCCTGACTTTC. It translates to CASSGPSSGANVLTF. In this chain, TRBV28 is recombined with TRBJ2-6; the D gene identity is not certain. V is shortened by 6 bases, J by 0 bases, and the region joining them spans 9 bases. Inclusive of the bounding cysteine and phenylalanine, the CDR3 is 15 residues long. CDR3 DNA is the only sequence kept; it has 45 bases, read in frame from the first base. The germline V gene yields MDHEN for CDR1 and SYDVKM for CDR2.